This T cell receptor beta chain emerged from a study of post-analysis software for immune sequencing data. General study points: Patients carried a handful of TRBV segments more frequently than controls did, and TRBV5-6, TRBV5-1 and TRBV20-1 were among them.

V lost 2 bases and J lost 4; bases outside the gene matches: 6. This CDR3 has 15 amino acids. Germline CDR1 reads SGHRS; CDR2 reads YFSETQ. A word on this clonotype: Its specificity is not known.

The authors incorporated unique molecular identifiers into the TCR beta cDNA libraries. Once about 0.95 to 10 million T cells were used, some 500,000 cDNA molecules resulted. TCRdb re-called the PCR reads with MiXCR, one entry per CDR3 protein. The table includes fewer than 600,000 distinct CDR3 sequences, 45% detected once. The chain uses TRBV5-1 and TRBJ2-3; 8 bases line up with TRBD2. The sequencing input was blood. This receptor was identified in a girl aged 5-17 years with multiple sclerosis. In DNA form, the CDR3 reads TGCGCCAGCAGCTTAGGTAGCGGGGTCCCAGATACGCAGTATTTT. Protein sequence: CASSLGSGVPDTQYF.